These 10 T cell receptor beta chains were all obtained from the same sample, sequenced in a study of blood T cell repertoires in COVID-19. The protocol was immunoSEQ multiplex PCR, while the TCRdb copy is restricted to in-frame clones and leaves out a portion. This repertoire shows over 120,000 clones, 80% to 90% found once; its top ten account for less than 3.5%. The sequencing input was peripheral blood. These receptors all stem from a human donor with acute or convalescent COVID-19. The donor label of this sample is uncertain.

The CDR3 DNA follows: TGTGCCAGCAGCCTTTCGGACAGATCCTCTGGGGCCAACGTCCTGACTTTC. This encodes CASSLSDRSSGANVLTF. The V call is TRBV5-6, the J call TRBJ2-6, with D tentatively TRBD1 (6 bases). The CDR3 is made up of 17 amino acids. Germline V gene data show CDR1 as SGHDT and CDR2 as YYEEEE. The V end was cut by 4 bases, the J end by 0 bases, with 14 bases between.

This chain uses TRBV28 with TRBJ1-3; D gene uncertain. The CDR3 extends over 15 amino acids. V gave up 5 bases and J gave up 4 bases, with 15 bases separating them. Germline CDR1 MDHEN, CDR2 SYDVKM. CDR3 in DNA: TGTGCCAGCAGTCCCCCCCGTCGAGGAGGAAACACCATATATTTT. Encoded protein: CASSPPRRGGNTIYF.

The chain couples TRBV6-6 to TRBJ1-5, with 9 bases matching TRBD1. Germline CDR1 MNHNY, CDR2 SVGAGI (reference sequence). CDR3 size: 16 residues. The ends lost 9 bases at V and 4 bases at J; junction bases unmatched: 13. The CDR3: CASFSPGTGLNQPQHF. In DNA, the CDR3 is TGTGCCAGTTTCTCCCCGGGGACAGGGTTAAATCAGCCCCAGCATTTT.

This clone was observed a single time. The chain uses TRBV6-6 and TRBJ2-1; 8 bases match TRBD2. Germline assignment: CDR1 MNHNY and CDR2 SVGAGI (reference sequence). The CDR3 runs to 16 residues. V lost 7 bases and J lost 11; bases outside the gene matches: 19. The CDR3 sequence is CASKKRGQGMASQQFF. For the CDR3, the DNA is TGTGCCAGCAAAAAGCGGGGGCAGGGGATGGCTAGCCAGCAGTTCTTC.

The chain recombines TRBV6-4 with TRBJ1-2; 8 bases line up with TRBD1. The CDR3 sequence is 13 residues long. Germline V CDR1 and CDR2: MRHNA, SNTAGT. With 4 bases clipped from V and 8 bases from J, the junction kept 6 bases outside the gene matches. The CDR3 DNA follows: TGTGCCAGCAGTGGACAGGGGTCCGGAGGCTACACCTTC. Protein sequence: CASSGQGSGGYTF.

This clone was observed once. The rearrangement uses TRBV4-2 and TRBJ2-1; D is unresolved. The CDR3 loop spans 15 amino acids. Trimming cost V 0 bases and J 5 bases, with 11 bases left between them. The V gene's germline CDR1 is LGHNA and CDR2 YNFKEQ. The CDR3 protein is CASSQDLSRNNEQFF. The CDR3 DNA reads as TGTGCCAGCAGCCAAGATCTTAGCAGAAACAATGAGCAGTTCTTC.

The chain carries TRBV6-1 and TRBJ2-6; TRBD2 might be the D (5 bases). The CDR3 runs to 17 residues. Trimming removed 7 bases at V and 0 bases at J, with 16 bases between. Germline CDR1 and CDR2: MNHNS and SASEGT. The CDR3 spells CASNGAPRGSGANVLTF. The CDR3 nucleotides are TGTGCCAGCAATGGAGCCCCACGGGGCTCTGGGGCCAACGTCCTGACTTTC.

The chain links TRBV19 to TRBJ1-2; the D gene is possibly TRBD1 (5 bases). The CDR3 sequence is 12 residues long. Trimming removed 7 bases at V and 3 bases at J, with 9 bases between. Germline-derived CDR1 and CDR2 are LNHDA and SQIVND (reference sequence). The CDR3 region is CASTGGDYGYTF. The CDR3 coding sequence is TGTGCCAGTACCGGAGGGGACTATGGCTACACCTTC.

The chain employs TRBV4-2 and TRBJ1-2; 8 positions match TRBD1. Germline CDR1 and CDR2: LGHNA and YNFKEQ. V lost 8 bases, J lost 4 bases, and 9 bases stayed unmatched. This CDR3 region has 14 residues. The CDR3: CASGQGRYGYGYTF. The DNA for the CDR3 is TGTGCCAGCGGACAGGGCCGTTATGGCTATGGCTACACCTTC.

This chain uses TRBV11-2 with TRBJ1-1, with D possibly TRBD1 on 5 matching bases. Germline values: CDR1 SGHAT, CDR2 FQNNGV. This CDR3 spans 12 amino acids. V gave up 5 bases and J gave up 7 bases, with 11 bases separating them. This chain's CDR3 is CASSRERGEAFF. The CDR3 bases are TGTGCCAGCAGCCGCGAAAGGGGTGAAGCTTTCTTT.